These 3 T cell receptor beta chains originate from one sample sequenced in a study of blood T cell repertoires in COVID-19. TCRdb keeps only in-frame clones here, not all; method: immunoSEQ multiplex PCR. The sample consists of more than 350,000 clones, approximately 88% of them appearing once. Sequenced material: peripheral blood. All receptors derive from a woman in her 30s with COVID-19, enrolled during active disease.

V usage is TRBV10-1 and J usage is TRBJ2-1; 7 bases fit TRBD1. V shed 0 bases and J 10 bases; nucleotides not matched to a gene: 6. The CDR3 extends over 14 amino acids. Germline assignment: CDR1 WNHNN and CDR2 SYGVQD (reference sequence). Here the CDR3 DNA reads TGCGCCAGCAGTGAGTCGTCTGGGGGACAGGAGCAGTTCTTC. This encodes CASSESSGGQEQFF.

The rearrangement joins TRBV7-2 to TRBJ2-3; TRBD2 aligns across 15 bases. The CDR3 length is 16 residues. Looked up from germline, CDR1 is SGHTA and CDR2 is FQGNSA. The junction had 5 bases not matched to a gene; V was cut back by 4 bases and J by 6 bases. The CDR3: CASSWGLAGGGDTQYF. The CDR3 coding sequence is TGTGCCAGCAGCTGGGGACTAGCGGGGGGTGGCGATACGCAGTATTTT.

This CDR3 reads CASSYFGTGLKEGKLFF. In DNA form, the CDR3 reads TGTGCCAGCAGTTACTTTGGGACAGGACTAAAAGAAGGGAAACTGTTTTTT. The chain joins TRBV6-2 or TRBV6-3 to TRBJ1-4, with 8 bases that match TRBD1. There are 17 residues in the CDR3. V trimming: 1 base; J trimming: 11 bases; junction bases outside the gene matches: 15. Germline loops: CDR1 MNHEY, CDR2 SVGEGT.